This T cell receptor beta chain was obtained from a study of CD8+ T cells in alopecia areata. RNA, once extracted, was reverse transcribed into cDNA for use as the sequencing template. Data came from immunoSEQ multiplex PCR; TCRdb stores just in-frame clones and leaves some out. The profile shows around 99,000 clones, around 83% of them singletons. This CDR3 is 15 amino acids long. Germline assignment: CDR1 PRHDT and CDR2 FYEKMQ (reference sequence). The V end lost 5 bases, the J end lost 7 bases, and 18 bases lay between the germline ends. Treatment denoted: oral pan-JAK inhibitor, 5-10 mg twice daily.

The sample consisted of CD8+ T cells sorted from blood, taken at week 24, from a patient treated with tofacitinib. This rearrangement joins TRBV13 to TRBJ2-4; the D call may be TRBD1 or TRBD2 (7 bases each). The receptor comes from a human donor with alopecia areata. This chain's CDR3 is CASSPLGGGANIQYF. The CDR3, as DNA: TGTGCCAGCAGCCCCCTGGGAGGGGGCGCGAACATTCAGTACTTC.